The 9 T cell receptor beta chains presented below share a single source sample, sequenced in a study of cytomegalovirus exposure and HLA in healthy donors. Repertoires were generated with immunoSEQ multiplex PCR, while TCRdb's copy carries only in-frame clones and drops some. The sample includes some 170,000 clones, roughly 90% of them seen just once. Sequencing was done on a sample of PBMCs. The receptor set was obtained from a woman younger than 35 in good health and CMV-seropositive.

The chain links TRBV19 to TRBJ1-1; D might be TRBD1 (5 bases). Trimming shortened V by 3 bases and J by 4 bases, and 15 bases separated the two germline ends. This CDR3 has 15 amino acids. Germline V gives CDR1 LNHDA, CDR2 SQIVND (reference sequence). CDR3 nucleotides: TGTGCCAGTAGTATCGGGGGAGGACTTAGCACTGAAGCTTTCTTT. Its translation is CASSIGGGLSTEAFF.

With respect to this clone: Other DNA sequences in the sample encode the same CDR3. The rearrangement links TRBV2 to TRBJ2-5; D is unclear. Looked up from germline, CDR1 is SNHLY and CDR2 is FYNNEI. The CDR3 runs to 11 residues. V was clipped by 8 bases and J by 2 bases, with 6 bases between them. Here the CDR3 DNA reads TGTGCCAGCCTGTATCAAGAGACCCAGTACTTC. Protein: CASLYQETQYF. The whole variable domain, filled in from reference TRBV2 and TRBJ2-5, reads EPEVTQTPSHQVTQMGQEVILRCVPISNHLYFYWYRQILGQKVEFLVSFYNNEISEKSEIFDDQFSVERPDGSNFTLKIRSTKLEDSAMYFCASLYQETQYFGPGTRLLVL.

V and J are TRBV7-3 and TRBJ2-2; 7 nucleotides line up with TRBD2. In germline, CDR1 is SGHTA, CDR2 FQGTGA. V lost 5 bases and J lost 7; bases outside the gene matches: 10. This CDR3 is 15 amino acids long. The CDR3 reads CASSVGTTGGGELFF. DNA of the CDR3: TGTGCCAGCAGCGTCGGGACTACCGGGGGCGGGGAGCTGTTTTTT. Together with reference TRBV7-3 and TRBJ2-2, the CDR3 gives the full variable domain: GAGVSQTPSNKVTEKGKYVELRCDPISGHTALYWYRQSLGQGPEFLIYFQGTGAADDSGLPNDRFFAVRPEGSVSTLKIQRTERGDSAVYLCASSVGTTGGGELFFGEGSRLTVL.

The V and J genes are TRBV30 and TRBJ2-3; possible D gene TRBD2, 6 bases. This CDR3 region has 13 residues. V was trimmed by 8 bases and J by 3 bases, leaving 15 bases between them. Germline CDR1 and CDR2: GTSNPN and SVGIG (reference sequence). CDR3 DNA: TGTGCCGCAACTAGCCACACAACAGATACGCAGTATTTT. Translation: CAATSHTTDTQYF.

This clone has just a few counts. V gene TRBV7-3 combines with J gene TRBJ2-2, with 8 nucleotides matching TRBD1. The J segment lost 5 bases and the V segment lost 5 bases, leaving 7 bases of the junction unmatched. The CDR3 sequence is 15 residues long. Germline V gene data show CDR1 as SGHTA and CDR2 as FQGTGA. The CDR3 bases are TGTGCCAGCAGCCTCGGACAGGGCGGGACCGGGGAGCTGTTTTTT. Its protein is CASSLGQGGTGELFF.

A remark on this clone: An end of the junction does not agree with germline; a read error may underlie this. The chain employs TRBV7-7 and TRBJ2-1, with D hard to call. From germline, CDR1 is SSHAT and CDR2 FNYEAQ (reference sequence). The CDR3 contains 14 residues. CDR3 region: CASSLGGSYNEQFF. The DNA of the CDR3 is TGTGCTAGCAGCTTAGGTGGTAGCTACAATGAGCAGTTCTTC.

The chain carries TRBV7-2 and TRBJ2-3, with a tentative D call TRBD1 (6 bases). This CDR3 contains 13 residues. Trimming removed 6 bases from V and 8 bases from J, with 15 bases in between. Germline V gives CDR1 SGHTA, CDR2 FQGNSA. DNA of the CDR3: TGTGCCAGCAGACCTACAGGGACGGGTACGCAGTATTTT. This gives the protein CASRPTGTGTQYF.

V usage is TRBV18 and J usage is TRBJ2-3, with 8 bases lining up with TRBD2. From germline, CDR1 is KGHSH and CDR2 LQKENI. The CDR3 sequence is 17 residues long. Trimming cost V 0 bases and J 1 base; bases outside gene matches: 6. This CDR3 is CASSPPGSGRGTDTQYF. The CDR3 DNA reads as TGTGCCAGCTCACCACCGGGTTCCGGGAGGGGCACAGATACGCAGTATTTT.

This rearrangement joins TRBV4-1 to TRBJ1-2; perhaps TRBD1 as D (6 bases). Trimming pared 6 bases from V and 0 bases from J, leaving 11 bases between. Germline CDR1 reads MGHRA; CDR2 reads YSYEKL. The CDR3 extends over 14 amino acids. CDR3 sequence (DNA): TGCGCCAGCAGGCAGACAGGAGCTAACTATGGCTACACCTTC. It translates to CASRQTGANYGYTF.